The entry below gives a single TCR beta chain sequence along with its context. These data belong to a study of cytomegalovirus exposure and HLA in healthy donors. A multiplex PCR was run with 60 Vbeta primers and 13 Jbeta primers. The repertoire was sequenced with immunoSEQ multiplex PCR; TCRdb's copy has only in-frame clones and lacks some. The sample has over 90,000 clones, around 64% seen once; the top ten hold 3.2%. The ends were cut back, 1 base at V and 1 base at J, with 10 bases in the middle. CDR1 is SNHLY, CDR2 FYNNEI, per germline. CDR3 length equals 15 residues. This receptor was taken from a man aged 55 to 70 in good health and CMV-seronegative. V usage is TRBV2 and J usage is TRBJ1-1; D remains unclear. The specimen was PBMCs. As DNA, the CDR3 is TGTGCCAGCAGTGAAGAATCCGGGAGGAACACTGAAGCTTTCTTT. Its protein is CASSEESGRNTEAFF.